This T cell receptor (beta chain) was identified in a study of blood T cells in healthy people across ages. Turning to the study itself: Template switching caught about one barcoded beta molecule for each two T cells.

A sample-barcoded 5' primer and a J-beta primer mix were used in a second PCR of roughly 6 to 11 cycles. One entry per CDR3 protein results from TCRdb running MiXCR on the 5' RACE reads. This table holds about 1 million distinct CDR3 sequences, more than 40% found once. Samples each yielded at least 5.5 micrograms of total RNA. V was shortened by 3 bases and J by 5 bases, with 10 bases between the two germline ends. This CDR3 has 14 residues. CDR1 ENHRY and CDR2 SYGVKD come from the germline V gene. Study-wide results and caveats: Reliance upon unsorted PBMCs precluded definitive naive versus antigen-experienced comparison. Observed TCR beta diversity per million T cells went down as age went up. This fall followed a roughly linear course with age.

On this clonotype itself: What it binds is not known.

The chain uses TRBV10-3 and TRBJ1-4; no reliable D call. The TCR was taken from a woman aged 55-70 years in good health. Sample: blood. The CDR3 region has the DNA TGTGCCATCAGTGACGGGCCGGGAAATGAAAAACTGTTTTTT. This translates into CAISDGPGNEKLFF.